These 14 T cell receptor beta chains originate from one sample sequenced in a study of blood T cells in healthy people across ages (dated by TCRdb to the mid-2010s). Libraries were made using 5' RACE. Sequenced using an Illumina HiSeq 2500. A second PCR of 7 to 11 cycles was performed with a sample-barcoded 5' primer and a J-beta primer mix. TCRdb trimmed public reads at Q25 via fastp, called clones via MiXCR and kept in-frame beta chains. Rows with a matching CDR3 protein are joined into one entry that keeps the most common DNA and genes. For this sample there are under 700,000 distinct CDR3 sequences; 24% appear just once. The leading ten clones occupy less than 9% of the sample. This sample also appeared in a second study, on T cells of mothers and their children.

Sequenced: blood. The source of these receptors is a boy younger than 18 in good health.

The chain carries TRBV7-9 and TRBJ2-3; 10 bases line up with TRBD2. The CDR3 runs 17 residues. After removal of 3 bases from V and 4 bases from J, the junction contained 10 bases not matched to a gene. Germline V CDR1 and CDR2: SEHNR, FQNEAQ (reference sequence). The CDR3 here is CASSFRSSGSTADTQYF. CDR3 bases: TGTGCCAGCAGCTTCAGGTCTAGCGGGAGTACGGCAGATACGCAGTATTTT.

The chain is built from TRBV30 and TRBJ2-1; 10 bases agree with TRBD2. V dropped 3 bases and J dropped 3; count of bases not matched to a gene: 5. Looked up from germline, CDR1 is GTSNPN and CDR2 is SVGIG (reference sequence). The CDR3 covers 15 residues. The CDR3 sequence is CAWRNSGGHYNEQFF. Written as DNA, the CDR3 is TGTGCCTGGAGGAATAGCGGGGGGCACTACAATGAGCAGTTCTTC.

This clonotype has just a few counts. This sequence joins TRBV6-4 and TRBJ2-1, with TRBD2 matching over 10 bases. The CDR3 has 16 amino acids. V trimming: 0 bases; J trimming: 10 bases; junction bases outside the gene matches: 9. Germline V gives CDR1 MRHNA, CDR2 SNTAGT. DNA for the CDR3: TGTGCCAGCAGTGACTCGACCTCTAGCGGGAGCAACGAGCAGTTCTTC. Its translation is CASSDSTSSGSNEQFF.

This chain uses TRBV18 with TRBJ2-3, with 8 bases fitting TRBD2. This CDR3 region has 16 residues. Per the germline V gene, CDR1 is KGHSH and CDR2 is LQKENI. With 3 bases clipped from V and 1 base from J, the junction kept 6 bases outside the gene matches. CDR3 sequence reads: CASSPSSGRGTDTQYF. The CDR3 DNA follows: TGTGCCAGCTCACCCTCCAGCGGGAGAGGCACAGATACGCAGTATTTT.

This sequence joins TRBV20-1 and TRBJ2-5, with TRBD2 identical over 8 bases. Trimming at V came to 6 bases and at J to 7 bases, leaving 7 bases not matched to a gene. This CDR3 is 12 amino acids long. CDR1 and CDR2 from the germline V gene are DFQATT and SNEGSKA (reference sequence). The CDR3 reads CSAIAGMGTQYF. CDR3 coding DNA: TGCAGTGCAATAGCGGGGATGGGGACCCAGTACTTC.

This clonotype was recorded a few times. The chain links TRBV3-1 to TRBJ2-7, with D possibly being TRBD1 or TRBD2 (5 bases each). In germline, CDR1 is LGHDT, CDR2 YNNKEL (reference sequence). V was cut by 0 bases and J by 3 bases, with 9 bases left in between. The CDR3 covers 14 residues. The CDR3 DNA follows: TGTGCCAGCAGCCAAGAGGGGACGGACTACGAGCAGTACTTC. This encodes CASSQEGTDYEQYF.

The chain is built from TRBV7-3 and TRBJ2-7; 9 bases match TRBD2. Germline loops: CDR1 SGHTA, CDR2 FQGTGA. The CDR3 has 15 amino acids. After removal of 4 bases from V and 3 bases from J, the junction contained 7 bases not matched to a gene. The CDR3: CASSSSSGAVYEQYF. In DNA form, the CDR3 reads TGTGCCAGCAGCTCCTCTAGCGGGGCGGTCTACGAGCAGTACTTC.

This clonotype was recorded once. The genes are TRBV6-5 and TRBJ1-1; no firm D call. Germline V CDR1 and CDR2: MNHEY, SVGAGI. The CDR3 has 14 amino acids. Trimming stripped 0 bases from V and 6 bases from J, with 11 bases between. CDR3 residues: CASSYSGNFAEAFF. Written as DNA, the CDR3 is TGTGCCAGCAGTTACTCGGGGAATTTCGCTGAAGCTTTCTTT.

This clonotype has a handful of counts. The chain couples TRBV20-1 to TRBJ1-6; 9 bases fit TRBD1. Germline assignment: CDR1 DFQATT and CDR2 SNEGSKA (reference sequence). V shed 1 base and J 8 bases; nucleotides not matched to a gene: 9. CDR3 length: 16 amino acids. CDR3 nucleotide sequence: TGCAGTGCTAGAGTGCCCCGGACAGGGGAAGATTCACCCCTCCACTTT. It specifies CSARVPRTGEDSPLHF.

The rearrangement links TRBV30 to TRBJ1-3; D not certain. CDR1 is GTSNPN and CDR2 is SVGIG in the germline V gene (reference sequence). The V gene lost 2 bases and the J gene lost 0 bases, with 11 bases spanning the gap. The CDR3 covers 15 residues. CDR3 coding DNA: TGTGCCTGGAGTCTCGGGCATGACTCTGGAAACACCATATATTTT. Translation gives CAWSLGHDSGNTIYF.

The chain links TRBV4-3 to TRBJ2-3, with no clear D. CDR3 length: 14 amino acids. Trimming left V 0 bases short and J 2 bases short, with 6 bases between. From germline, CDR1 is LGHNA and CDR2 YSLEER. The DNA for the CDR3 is TGCGCCAGCAGCCAAGATTCGTTCACAGATACGCAGTATTTT. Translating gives CASSQDSFTDTQYF.

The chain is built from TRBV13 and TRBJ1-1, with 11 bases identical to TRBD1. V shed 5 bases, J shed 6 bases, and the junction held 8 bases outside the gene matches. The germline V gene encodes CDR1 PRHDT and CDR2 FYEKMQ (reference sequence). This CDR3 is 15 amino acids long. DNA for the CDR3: TGTGCCAGCAGCGGCGCGGACAGGGGGCTCTCTGAAGCTTTCTTT. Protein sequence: CASSGADRGLSEAFF.

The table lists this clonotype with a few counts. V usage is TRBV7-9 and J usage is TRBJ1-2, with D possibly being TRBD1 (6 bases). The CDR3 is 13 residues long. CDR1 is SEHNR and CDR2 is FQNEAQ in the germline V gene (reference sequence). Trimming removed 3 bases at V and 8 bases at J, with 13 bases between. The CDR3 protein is CASSLGGVRGYTF. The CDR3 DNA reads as TGTGCCAGCAGCTTGGGGGGCGTCAGGGGCTACACCTTC.

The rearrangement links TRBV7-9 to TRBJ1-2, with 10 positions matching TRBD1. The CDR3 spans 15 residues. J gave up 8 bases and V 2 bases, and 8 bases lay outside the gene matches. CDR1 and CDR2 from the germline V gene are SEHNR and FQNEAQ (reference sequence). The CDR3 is CASSLSRDRGQGYTF. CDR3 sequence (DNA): TGTGCCAGCAGCTTATCCCGGGACAGGGGCCAGGGCTACACCTTC.